The entry below describes one T cell receptor beta chain. Its antigen is currently unknown. The junction departs from the called germline gene at one end, perhaps through a read error. The CDR3 covers 15 residues. Looked up from germline, CDR1 is SGHRS and CDR2 is YFSETQ. Study results and limitations: Tumor memory CD4+ T cell TCR gene usage was found to cluster with blood and lymph node memory CD4+ cells and with lymph node naive CD4+ cells. Tumor Treg TCRs overlapped most with tumor naive CD4+ cells.

Constant-region reverse primers amplified full-length variable regions, followed by semi-nested Nested Universal Primer A PCR. MiXCR was run by TCRdb on the 5' RACE reads, yielding one entry per CDR3 protein. The data contain around 55,000 distinct CDR3 sequences, about a fifth of them singletons. Tregs were sorted as CD4+CD25+CD127-/low cells. The TCR originated in a female donor with breast cancer. This sequence joins TRBV5-1 and TRBJ1-1, with a tentative D call TRBD1 (5 bases). Sequencing used tumor-infiltrating Tregs sorted from the breast tumor. In DNA form, the CDR3 reads TGCGCCAGCAGCCCAAGTGCCAGACGGGGGACTGAAACTTTCTTT. Protein sequence: CASSPSARRGTETFF.